Below, one TCR beta chain is given with its context. Its antigen is unknown. The study ran its PCR with 60 Vbeta and 13 Jbeta primers. Profiled with immunoSEQ multiplex PCR; TCRdb holds only in-frame clones, not every one. The sample holds 150,000 to 200,000 clones, roughly 80% seen once. This record belongs to a study of cytomegalovirus exposure and HLA in healthy donors. Study conclusions and caveats: As immune exposure information, only CMV serostatus was available.

J was trimmed by 6 bases and V by 3 bases; bases with no gene match: 15. The CDR3 extends over 17 amino acids. Germline CDR1 is SGHRS and CDR2 is YFSETQ. The donors gave bone marrow, and they were healthy. V gene TRBV5-1 combines with J gene TRBJ2-7; 10 bases are shared with TRBD2. Sequencing was done on a sample of PBMCs. The sequence derives from a female donor in good health and CMV-seronegative. In DNA form, the CDR3 reads TGCGCCAGCAGCTCCAGACTCAGTAGCGGGGGGTTGCTCGAGCAGTACTTC. Translation gives CASSSRLSSGGLLEQYF.